The text below deals with one TCR beta chain. The data derive from a study of T-cell reconstitution after alpha-beta-depleted transplantation in children. The ends were cut back, 5 bases at V and 2 bases at J, with 14 bases in the middle. The CDR3 runs to 15 residues. Unique molecular identifiers were built into the TCRbeta library. One entry per CDR3 protein results from TCRdb running MiXCR on the PCR reads. Seen here are about 190,000 distinct CDR3 sequences, approximately 7% observed once, and the top ten hold about 2.9%. This specimen was PBMCs from the stem cell graft donor, taken from the stem cell graft. The sequence was obtained from a human donor who donated a stem cell graft to a child with Wiskott-Aldrich syndrome. V is TRBV12-3 or TRBV12-4 and J is TRBJ2-3; D assignment may be TRBD1 or TRBD2 (5 bases each). CDR3: CASSTERGFTDTQYF. CDR3 bases: TGTGCCAGCAGTACCGAGAGGGGATTCACAGATACGCAGTATTTT.